These 18 T cell receptor beta chains were all obtained from the same sample, sequenced in a study of T cells in Graves' hyperthyroidism and ophthalmopathy. Amplified TCR beta CDR3 regions came from RNA transcripts. HTBI primers were used for first-round RT-PCR of the TCR CDR3. TCRdb used MiXCR to reprocess the multiplex PCR reads, holding one entry per CDR3 protein. The sample comprises 280,000 or so distinct CDR3 sequences, around a quarter of which are singletons, and roughly a quarter rests with the top ten. What was sequenced was blood. The receptors were gathered from a man in his forties with Graves' hyperthyroidism that later progressed to Graves' ophthalmopathy.

This clonotype was detected only a few times. This chain links TRBV18 with TRBJ1-6, with 7 bases matching TRBD1. The CDR3 consists of 14 residues. Germline lookup yields CDR1 KGHSH and CDR2 LQKENI. The trim removed 3 bases at V and 5 bases at J, leaving 1 base unmatched. CDR3 protein: CASSPTGNNSPLHF. CDR3 bases: TGTGCCAGCTCACCGACAGGGAATAATTCACCCCTCCACTTT.

There are many counts of this clonotype. J is TRBJ2-7 and V is TRBV15, with D possibly being TRBD1 or TRBD2 (5 bases each). The V end was cut by 8 bases, the J end by 3 bases, with 14 bases between. The CDR3 runs 13 residues. In germline, CDR1 is LNHNV, CDR2 YYDKDF (reference sequence). The CDR3 coding sequence is TGTGCCACCTCTGGGACGGCGAACTACGAGCAGTACTTC. Translated: CATSGTANYEQYF.

This clonotype was counted many times. V gene TRBV6-2 or TRBV6-3 combines with J gene TRBJ2-4; D is ambiguous. Germline V gives CDR1 MNHEY, CDR2 SVGEGT. The CDR3 has 17 amino acids. V was shortened by 4 bases and J by 0 bases, with 16 bases between the two germline ends. The CDR3 reads CASSSTGPGLAKNIQYF. The CDR3 region has the DNA TGTGCCAGCAGTTCAACCGGACCCGGTCTAGCCAAAAACATTCAGTACTTC.

V gene TRBV6-1 combines with J gene TRBJ1-2, with 12 bases aligning to TRBD1. The germline V gene has CDR1 MNHNS and CDR2 SASEGT. CDR3 length: 16 amino acids. The junction had 10 bases not matched to a gene; V was cut back by 7 bases and J by 4 bases. CDR3 in amino acids: CASILTGQGASYGYTF. The CDR3 coding sequence is TGTGCCAGCATCTTAACGGGACAGGGGGCATCCTATGGCTACACCTTC.

There are many counts of this clonotype. The V call is TRBV27, the J call TRBJ2-7; possibly TRBD2 for D (6 bases). This CDR3 has 18 residues. The germline gives CDR1 MNHEY, CDR2 SMNVEV (reference sequence). Trimming removed 4 bases from V and 0 bases from J, with 22 bases in between. In DNA form, the CDR3 reads TGTGCCAGCAGTTCCAATCCAGGCGGGACGGAAAGCTCCTACGAGCAGTACTTC. Protein sequence: CASSSNPGGTESSYEQYF.

This clonotype appeared many times. This chain links TRBV11-1 with TRBJ2-2; D ambiguous. The germline V gene encodes CDR1 SGHAT and CDR2 FQDESV (reference sequence). V lost 2 bases, J lost 6 bases, and 7 bases lay in between. CDR3 length equals 13 residues. CDR3 DNA: TGTGCCAGCAGCTTACCATTGTCCGGGGAGCTGTTTTTT. Translated: CASSLPLSGELFF.

Ten or more counts support this clonotype. The rearrangement links TRBV9 to TRBJ2-5, with TRBD1 matching over 10 bases. Germline values: CDR1 SGDLS, CDR2 YYNGEE. The CDR3 totals 14 residues. J was trimmed by 3 bases and V by 3 bases; bases with no gene match: 2. CDR3 sequence reads: CASSAGTGEETQYF. The CDR3 DNA is TGTGCCAGCAGCGCCGGGACAGGGGAAGAGACCCAGTACTTC.

This clonotype has more than one count but fewer than ten. Possible read error: a much larger clone is one base away. The chain is built from TRBV11-3 and TRBJ1-2; TRBD1 might be the D (6 bases). This CDR3 contains 13 residues. In germline, CDR1 is SGHNT, CDR2 YENEEA. The CDR3 DNA follows: TGTGCCAGCAGCTTTTACGGGGGCTATGGCTACAACTTC. Encoded protein: CASSFYGGYGYNF.

This clonotype was observed many times. This rearrangement joins TRBV12-5 to TRBJ1-1; no clear D. From germline, CDR1 is LGHNT and CDR2 FRNRAP. The CDR3 has 14 residues. The V gene lost 0 bases and the J gene lost 0 bases, with 5 bases spanning the gap. CDR3 protein: CASGLVGVNTEAFF. The CDR3 DNA is TGTGCTAGTGGTTTGGTGGGAGTGAACACTGAAGCTTTCTTT.

This chain joins TRBV24-1 and TRBJ1-1, with 7 bases lining up with TRBD1. Germline V gene data show CDR1 as KGHDR and CDR2 as SFDVKD. This CDR3 region has 17 residues. The trim removed 3 bases at V and 0 bases at J, leaving 9 bases unmatched. In DNA, the CDR3 is TGTGCCACCAGTGATCGAAGGGACAGACCCATGAACACTGAAGCTTTCTTT. Translated: CATSDRRDRPMNTEAFF.

The chain uses TRBV12-3 or TRBV12-4 and TRBJ1-5; TRBD1 might be the D (5 bases). V shed 5 bases and J shed 1 base, with 18 bases lying between them. This CDR3 is built from 17 residues. The CDR3 DNA sequence: TGTGCCAGCAGTACCACTACCCGGGGCACCAGCAATCAGCCCCAGCATTTT. Protein product: CASSTTTRGTSNQPQHF.

This clonotype was seen a handful of times. The CDR3 protein is CASSPAGGGYNEQFF. CDR3 DNA sequence: TGTGCCAGCTCACCCGCGGGAGGAGGGTACAATGAGCAGTTCTTC. This chain links TRBV18 with TRBJ2-1; 8 positions agree with TRBD2. From germline, CDR1 is KGHSH and CDR2 LQKENI. This CDR3 is built from 15 residues. V was clipped by 3 bases and J by 4 bases; unmatched bases: 5. The full variable domain, rest sourced from reference TRBV18 and TRBJ2-1, is NAGVMQNPRHLVRRRGQEARLRCSPMKGHSHVYWYRQLPEEGLKFMVYLQKENIIDESGMPKERFSAEFPKEGPSILRIQQVVRGDSAAYFCASSPAGGGYNEQFFGPGTRLTVL.

In its sample, this clonotype was seen many times. The chain uses TRBV6-2 or TRBV6-3 and TRBJ1-6, with D maybe TRBD1 (6 bases). The CDR3 covers 15 residues. Trimming took off 6 bases at V and 5 bases at J, with 14 bases between the two ends. Germline CDR1 reads MNHEY; CDR2 reads SVGEGT. The CDR3, as DNA: TGTGCCAGCAGCCTCGGGACATCCGATAATTCACCCCTCCACTTT. Translation gives CASSLGTSDNSPLHF.

This clonotype was seen ten or more times. Since a much larger clone is just one base distant, this may be a read error. The chain employs TRBV24-1 and TRBJ2-2; D remains unclear. V was pared by 3 bases and J by 3 bases, with 16 bases between. Looked up from germline, CDR1 is KGHDR and CDR2 is SFDVKD. This CDR3 contains 17 residues. The CDR3 coding sequence is TGTGCCACCAGTGATCCGGTGACCACGTGGTACACCGGGGAGCTGTTTTTT. Translated, it gives CATSDPVTTWYTGELFF.

The chain links TRBV12-5 to TRBJ1-1, with D uncertain. With 1 base removed from V and 6 bases from J, the gap between germline ends came to 9 bases. The CDR3 length is 13 residues. CDR1 is LGHNT and CDR2 is FRNRAP in the germline V gene. The CDR3 sequence: CASGLGAWAEAFF. The CDR3 nucleotides are TGTGCTAGTGGTTTGGGTGCTTGGGCTGAAGCTTTCTTT.

This clonotype has a count of ten or more. This chain connects TRBV24-1 to TRBJ2-5; perhaps TRBD1 as D (5 bases). V lost 0 bases and J 0 bases, leaving 10 bases between the germline ends. This CDR3 contains 16 residues. Per the germline V gene, CDR1 is KGHDR and CDR2 is SFDVKD. Here the CDR3 DNA reads TGTGCCACCAGTGATTTGGGTTCGACAGACCAAGAGACCCAGTACTTC. Its translation: CATSDLGSTDQETQYF.

This clonotype was observed many times. V usage is TRBV3-1 and J usage is TRBJ2-7, with 9 bases matching TRBD2. Trimming removed 1 base from V and 3 bases from J; junction bases left unmatched: 7. Per germline, CDR1 LGHDT and CDR2 YNNKEL (reference sequence). This CDR3 is 16 amino acids long. The CDR3 reads CASSQGRLAAFYEQYF. The DNA of the CDR3 is TGTGCCAGCAGCCAAGGTCGACTAGCGGCCTTCTACGAGCAGTACTTC.

This chain joins TRBV12-3 or TRBV12-4 and TRBJ1-2, with TRBD1 matching over 10 bases. The CDR3 has 15 amino acids. Trimming removed 2 bases from V and 8 bases from J; junction bases left unmatched: 8. The CDR3 spells CASSLSTGTGDGYTF. CDR3 coding DNA: TGTGCCAGCAGTTTATCAACCGGGACAGGGGACGGCTACACCTTC.